This T cell receptor beta chain derives from a study of tumor-infiltrating lymphocytes in primary liver carcinoma. Study-wide context: In every tissue type, samples returned a similar yield of roughly 3.65 to 7.5 million productive TCRbeta reads.

Note on this clonotype: Its antigen remains unidentified.

The ends were cut back, 6 bases at V and 5 bases at J, with 13 bases in the middle. The V gene's germline CDR1 is MNHNY and CDR2 SVGAGI (reference sequence). CDR3 length equals 13 residues. Study results and caveats: The overlap of tumor-adjacent and tumor-blood pairs was smaller than that of tumor region pairs.

Germline DNA was also extracted, with blood RNA taken from unsorted whole blood. Among the patients, all had chronic HBV infection and none had been treated. In advance of surgery, around 4 milliliters of peripheral blood were collected. From around 0.5 ug of total RNA, TCR beta-specific cDNA was reverse-transcribed using a constant-region primer. Libraries for TCR beta were built through three nested multiplex PCR rounds, which together made up a slightly modified ARM-PCR procedure. PCR rounds one and two used TRBV1-TRBV30 forward primers with a C-beta reverse primer for 10 cycles each. From the multiplex PCR reads, TCRdb called clonotypes with MiXCR, one entry per CDR3 protein. Of a few hundred thousand distinct CDR3 sequences in the sample, 50% to 75% were seen once.

The sequenced sample consisted of peripheral blood. This clonotype was obtained from a woman aged 25 to 39 with primary liver carcinoma and hepatitis B virus infection. The genes are TRBV6-6 and TRBJ1-1; D perhaps matches TRBD1 (5 bases). CDR3 in amino acids: CASRGPLHTEAFF. Here the CDR3 DNA reads TGTGCCAGCAGGGGGCCCTTACATACTGAAGCTTTCTTT.